A selection of T cell receptor beta chains follows, all from one sample in a study of T cell repertoires in aging, cancer and after chemotherapy. MiXCR was run by TCRdb on the multiplex PCR reads, yielding one entry per CDR3 protein. The profile shows roughly 3,000 distinct CDR3 sequences, around 20% of them singletons. The sample consisted of blood. The origin of the receptors is a human donor with a blood cancer. Each CDR3 is given with its conserved first and last residue. The D gene is left open where the match is weak. Expanded clones are given a class, and other clones once, few, many or no size at all.

D gene	clone size	J gene	V gene	CDR3 protein	CDR3 DNA
TRBD1	-	TRBJ2-7	TRBV7-3	CASSLTPGQGYEQYF	TGTGCCAGCAGCTTAACGCCGGGACAGGGTTACGAGCAGTACTTC
-	-	TRBJ1-5	TRBV28	CASSLSRHSNQPQHF	TGTGCCAGCAGTTTATCGCGACATAGCAATCAGCCCCAGCATTTT
-	-	TRBJ1-1	TRBV7-6	CASSLGWGTEAFF	TGTGCCAGCAGCTTAGGCTGGGGCACTGAAGCTTTCTTT
TRBD2	-	TRBJ2-1	TRBV4-2	CASSQSGRISSYNEQFF	TGTGCCAGCAGCCAATCCGGGAGGATATCCTCCTACAATGAGCAGTTCTTC
-	medium-sized	TRBJ1-2	TRBV12-3/TRBV12-4	CASSHTGDVYGYTF	TGTGCCAGCAGCCATACGGGTGATGTTTATGGCTACACCTTC
-	medium-sized	TRBJ2-7	TRBV6-1	CASRGQGSKYEQYF	TGTGCCAGCAGAGGCCAGGGGTCTAAGTACGAGCAGTACTTC
TRBD1	-	TRBJ1-1	TRBV19	CASSLMATGTGPEAFF	TGTGCCAGTAGTCTGATGGCAACCGGGACAGGGCCTGAAGCTTTCTTT
-	medium-sized	TRBJ1-6	TRBV11-3	CASSRGRGSPLHF	TGTGCCAGCAGCCGGGGAAGGGGATCACCCCTCCACTTT
TRBD1	few	TRBJ2-2	TRBV24-1	CATSDGQGAVELFF	TGTGCCACCAGTGACGGACAGGGGGCGGTCGAGCTGTTTTTT
-	-	TRBJ2-1	TRBV27	CASSSLGGPQGQQFF	TGTGCCAGCAGTTCCCTGGGGGGGCCGCAGGGTCAGCAGTTCTTC
TRBD2	medium-sized	TRBJ2-7	TRBV12-3/TRBV12-4	CASTTTSGNYEQYF	TGTGCCAGCACCACCACTAGCGGGAACTACGAGCAGTACTTC